The rows below give T cell receptor delta chains drawn from one sample of a study of Vδ1+ human thymocytes. TCRdb re-called the multiplex PCR reads with CATT. The sample records around 26,000 delta-chain clones, about 31% being singletons. Sequencing was done on a sample of Vdelta1+ gamma-delta thymocytes from the thymus. The source of these receptors is a boy in the first two years of life who had congenital heart surgery. Both conserved end residues are part of each CDR3. The D gene is left open where the match is weak. Not every row has a clone size; where given, it reads once, few, many or a size class.

V	J	D	size	CDR3	DNA
TRDV1	TRDJ1	-	few	CALGAKAFLRWGIEGPRYTDKLIF	TGTGCTCTTGGGGCGAAGGCCTTCCTACGCTGGGGGATTGAGGGCCCCCGGTACACCGATAAACTCATCTTT
TRDV1	TRDJ1	TRDD3	few	CALGEEGSYPGSYWGTLLYTDKLIF	TGTGCTCTTGGGGAAGAAGGATCCTACCCCGGCTCCTACTGGGGGACCCTCTTGTACACCGATAAACTCATCTTT
TRDV1	TRDJ1	-	-	CALGEPFWGKLIF	TGTGCTCTTGGGGAGCCCTTCTGGGGTAAACTCATCTTT
TRDV1	TRDJ1	-	-	CALGEPSVGTDPKLIF	TGTGCTCTTGGGGAACCCTCGGTGGGGACGGACCCAAAACTCATCTTT
TRDV1	TRDJ1	-	-	CALGDSTPFPDGLGISRYTDKLIF	TGTGCTCTTGGGGACTCGACCCCTTTTCCAGACGGGTTGGGGATCTCCCGGTACACCGATAAACTCATCTTT
TRDV1	TRDJ1	TRDD3	-	CALGETIPRVETGGYRGLHSYTDKLIF	TGTGCTCTTGGGGAAACAATTCCACGAGTAGAGACTGGGGGATACAGGGGCCTGCATTCGTACACCGATAAACTCATCTTT
TRDV1	TRDJ1	TRDD3	few	CALGELYGGGYFRYTDKLIF	TGTGCTCTTGGGGAACTATACGGTGGGGGATACTTCCGGTACACCGATAAACTCATCTTT
TRDV1	TRDJ1	TRDD3	few	CALGESPYGVTGGHHKLIF	TGTGCTCTTGGGGAGTCCCCCTACGGGGTAACTGGGGGCCACCATAAACTCATCTTT
TRDV1	TRDJ1	-	-	CALGERWEWLARGKYTDKLIF	TGTGCTCTTGGGGAACGTTGGGAGTGGCTGGCCCGCGGGAAGTACACCGATAAACTCATCTTT
TRDV1	TRDJ1	-	few	CALGESPRSSGKLIF	TGTGCTCTTGGGGAATCCCCCCGATCCTCCGGTAAACTCATCTTT
TRDV1	TRDJ1	TRDD3	many	CALGEGPLRSLGAPKLIF	TGTGCTCTTGGGGAAGGGCCTCTCCGATCACTGGGGGCCCCTAAACTCATCTTT
TRDV1	TRDJ1	TRDD3	many	CALGPARVGYAPDKLIF	TGTGCTCTTGGGCCTGCCAGGGTGGGATACGCACCCGATAAACTCATCTTT
TRDV1	TRDJ1	-	medium-sized	CALGGSLGDTDKLIF	TGTGCTCTTGGGGGGTCCTTAGGGGACACCGATAAACTCATCTTT
TRDV1	TRDJ1	-	-	CALGEKLTRRGSLWGKLIF	TGTGCTCTTGGGGAAAAACTCACCAGAAGAGGGTCTCTTTGGGGTAAACTCATCTTT
TRDV1	TRDJ1	-	few	CALGCSGYTDKLIF	TGTGCTCTTGGGTGTTCCGGGTACACCGATAAACTCATCTTT
TRDV1	TRDJ1	TRDD3	few	CALGELLSFSVIGRLGDTAGYTDKLIF	TGTGCTCTTGGGGAACTTTTATCTTTCTCGGTCATTGGCAGACTGGGGGATACTGCGGGCTACACCGATAAACTCATCTTT
TRDV1	TRDJ1	TRDD3	few	CALGELVSGPVEWGIRKRGFLIF	TGTGCTCTTGGGGAACTAGTTTCCGGACCTGTAGAATGGGGGATACGAAAGAGGGGTTTTCTCATCTTT
TRDV1	TRDJ1	-	-	CALGERTQHLATDKLIF	TGTGCTCTTGGGGAACGTACCCAACACCTGGCTACCGATAAACTCATCTTT
TRDV1	TRDJ1	-	-	CALGEIPSTGGFAHTDKLIF	TGTGCTCTTGGGGAAATTCCTAGTACCGGGGGATTTGCGCACACCGATAAACTCATCTTT
TRDV1	TRDJ1	-	-	CALGIPKQGDTPYTDRVIF	TGTGCTCTTGGGATTCCTAAGCAGGGGGACACTCCGTACACCGATAGAGTCATCTTT
TRDV1	TRDJ1	TRDD3	few	CALGERSGFVLGDRPSGDTVDKLIF	TGTGCTCTTGGGGAAAGATCCGGCTTCGTACTGGGGGATAGGCCCTCCGGGGATACGGTCGATAAACTCATCTTT
TRDV1	TRDJ1	-	few	CALGELKPPSMPTVDCGEVELIF	TGTGCTCTTGGGGAACTAAAACCTCCTAGTATGCCAACGGTCGATTGTGGGGAGGTAGAACTCATCTTT
TRDV1	TRDJ1	TRDD3	-	CALGGLLWGIGNTDKLIF	TGTGCTCTTGGGGGTCTCCTATGGGGGATCGGAAACACCGATAAACTCATCTTT
TRDV1	TRDJ1	TRDD3	medium-sized	CALRLGDTPYDKLIF	TGTGCTCTTCGCCTGGGGGATACGCCGTACGATAAACTCATCTTT
TRDV1	TRDJ1	TRDD3	few	CALGEPSGGYALLPDKLIF	TGTGCTCTTGGGGAACCGAGTGGGGGATACGCCCTATTACCCGATAAACTCATCTTT
TRDV1	TRDJ1	TRDD3	many	CALGALAGIPAPRYTDKLIF	TGTGCTCTTGGCGCCCTCGCCGGGATACCGGCCCCGCGATACACCGATAAACTCATCTTT
TRDV1	TRDJ1	-	-	CALGELGPTFNGDPPLYTDKLIF	TGTGCTCTTGGGGAACTGGGTCCTACGTTCAACGGGGACCCCCCTCTGTACACCGATAAACTCATCTTT
TRDV1	TRDJ1	TRDD3	few	CALVGEASYRSTRTGGPGDMDTGKLIF	TGTGCTCTTGTGGGTGAAGCGTCCTACAGGTCCACACGTACTGGGGGCCCTGGGGATATGGACACCGGTAAACTCATCTTT
TRDV1	TRDJ1	TRDD3	-	CALGKPYYPKLRVLGSHGTDKLIF	TGTGCTCTTGGGAAACCCTATTACCCTAAACTCCGTGTACTGGGGTCCCACGGGACCGATAAACTCATCTTT
TRDV1	TRDJ1	TRDD3	few	CALGELLLHWGIDRHTDKLIF	TGTGCTCTTGGGGAACTCCTCCTACACTGGGGGATAGATAGGCACACCGATAAACTCATCTTT
TRDV1	TRDJ1	-	few	CALGEFLPPDDKLIF	TGTGCTCTTGGGGAATTCCTTCCCCCAGACGATAAACTCATCTTT
TRDV2	TRDJ1	TRDD3	medium-sized	CACLEGTGGYTDKLIF	TGTGCCTGTCTTGAGGGTACTGGGGGATACACCGATAAACTCATCTTT
TRDV1	TRDJ1	TRDD3	medium-sized	CALGELQGLLGDRTKLIF	TGTGCTCTTGGGGAACTGCAGGGCCTACTGGGGGATAGGACTAAACTCATCTTT
TRDV1	TRDJ1	-	-	CALGELGFLLWDRPRENTDKLIF	TGTGCTCTTGGGGAACTGGGATTCCTACTCTGGGATAGGCCCCGGGAAAACACCGATAAACTCATCTTT
TRDV1	TRDJ1	-	-	CALGEHWPSDYTDKLIF	TGTGCTCTTGGGGAACATTGGCCTTCGGATTACACCGATAAACTCATCTTT
TRDV1	TRDJ1	TRDD3	-	CALGGYTAQLGAYYDKLIF	TGTGCTCTTGGGGGATATACTGCGCAACTGGGGGCTTACTACGATAAACTCATCTTT